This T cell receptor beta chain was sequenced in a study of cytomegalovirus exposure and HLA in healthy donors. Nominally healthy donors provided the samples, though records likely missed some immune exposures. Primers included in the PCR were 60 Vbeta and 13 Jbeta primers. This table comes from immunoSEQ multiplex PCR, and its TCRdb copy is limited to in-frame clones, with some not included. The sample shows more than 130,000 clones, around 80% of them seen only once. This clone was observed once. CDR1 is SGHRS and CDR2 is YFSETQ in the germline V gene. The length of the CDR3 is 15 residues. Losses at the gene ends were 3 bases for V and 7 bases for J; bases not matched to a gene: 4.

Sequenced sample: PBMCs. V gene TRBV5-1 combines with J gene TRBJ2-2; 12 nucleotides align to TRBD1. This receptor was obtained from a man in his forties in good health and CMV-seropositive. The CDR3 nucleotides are TGCGCCAGCAGCTGGGACAGGGGGCAAGTCGGGGAGCTGTTTTTT. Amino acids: CASSWDRGQVGELFF.